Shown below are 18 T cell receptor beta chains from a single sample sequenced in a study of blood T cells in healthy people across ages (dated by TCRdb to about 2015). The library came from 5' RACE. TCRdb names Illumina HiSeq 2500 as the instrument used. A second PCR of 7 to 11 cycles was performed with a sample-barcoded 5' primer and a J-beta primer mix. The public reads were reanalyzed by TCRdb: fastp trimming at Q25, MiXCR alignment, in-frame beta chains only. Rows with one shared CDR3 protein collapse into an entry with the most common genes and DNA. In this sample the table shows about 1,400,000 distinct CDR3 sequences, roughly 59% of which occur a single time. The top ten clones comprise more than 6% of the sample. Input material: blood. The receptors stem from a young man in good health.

The CDR3 sequence is CSAKNLKGLAEEQYF. CDR3 in DNA: TGCAGTGCTAAAAATCTTAAGGGACTAGCGGAGGAGCAGTACTTC. This chain connects TRBV20-1 to TRBJ2-4; 11 positions agree with TRBD2. With V trimmed by 4 bases and J by 13 bases, 15 bases remained unmatched. CDR1 and CDR2 from the germline V gene are DFQATT and SNEGSKA (reference sequence). CDR3 length: 15 amino acids.

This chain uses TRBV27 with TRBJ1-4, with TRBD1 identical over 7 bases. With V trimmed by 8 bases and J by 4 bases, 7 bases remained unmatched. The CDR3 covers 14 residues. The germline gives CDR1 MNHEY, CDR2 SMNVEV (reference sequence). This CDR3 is CASGWTGSNEKLFF. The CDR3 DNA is TGTGCCAGCGGGTGGACAGGCAGTAATGAAAAACTGTTTTTT.

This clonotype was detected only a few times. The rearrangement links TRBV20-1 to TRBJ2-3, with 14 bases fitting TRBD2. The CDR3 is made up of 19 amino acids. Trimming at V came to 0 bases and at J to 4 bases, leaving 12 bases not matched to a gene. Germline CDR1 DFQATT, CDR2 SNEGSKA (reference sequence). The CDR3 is CSARDWTSGGPGFADTQYF. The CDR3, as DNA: TGCAGTGCTAGAGATTGGACTAGCGGGGGGCCGGGTTTCGCAGATACGCAGTATTTT.

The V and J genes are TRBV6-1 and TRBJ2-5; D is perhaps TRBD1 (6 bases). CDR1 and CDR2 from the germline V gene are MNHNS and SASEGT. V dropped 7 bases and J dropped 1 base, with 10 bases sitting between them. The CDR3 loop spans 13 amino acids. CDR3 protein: CASTRGGQETQYF. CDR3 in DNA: TGTGCCAGCACCAGAGGGGGCCAAGAGACCCAGTACTTC.

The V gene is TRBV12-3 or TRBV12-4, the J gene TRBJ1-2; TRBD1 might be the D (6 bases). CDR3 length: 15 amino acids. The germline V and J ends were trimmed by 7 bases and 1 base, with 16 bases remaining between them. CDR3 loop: CASKLWGGHNYGYTF. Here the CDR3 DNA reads TGTGCCAGCAAACTTTGGGGGGGACATAACTATGGCTACACCTTC.

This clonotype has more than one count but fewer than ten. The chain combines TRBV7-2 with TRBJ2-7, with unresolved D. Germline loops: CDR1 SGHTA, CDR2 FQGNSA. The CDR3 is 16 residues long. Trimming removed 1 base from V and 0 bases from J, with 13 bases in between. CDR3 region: CASSLGSYGLSYEQYF. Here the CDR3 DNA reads TGTGCCAGCAGCTTAGGATCGTACGGGCTCTCCTACGAGCAGTACTTC.

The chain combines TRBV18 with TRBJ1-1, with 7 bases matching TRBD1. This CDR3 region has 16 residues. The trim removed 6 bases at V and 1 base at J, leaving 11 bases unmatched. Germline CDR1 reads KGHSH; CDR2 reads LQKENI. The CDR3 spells CASSPISTGWNTEAFF. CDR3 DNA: TGTGCCAGCTCTCCCATTTCGACAGGGTGGAACACTGAAGCTTTCTTT. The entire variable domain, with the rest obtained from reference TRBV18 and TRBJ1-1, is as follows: NAGVMQNPRHLVRRRGQEARLRCSPMKGHSHVYWYRQLPEEGLKFMVYLQKENIIDESGMPKERFSAEFPKEGPSILRIQQVVRGDSAAYFCASSPISTGWNTEAFFGQGTRLTVV.

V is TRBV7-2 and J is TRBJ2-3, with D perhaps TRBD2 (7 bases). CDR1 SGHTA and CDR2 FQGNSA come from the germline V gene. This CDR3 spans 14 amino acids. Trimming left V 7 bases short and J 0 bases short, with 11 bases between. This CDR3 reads CASKRDTSTDTQYF. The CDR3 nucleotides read TGTGCCAGCAAGCGGGACACCAGCACAGATACGCAGTATTTT.

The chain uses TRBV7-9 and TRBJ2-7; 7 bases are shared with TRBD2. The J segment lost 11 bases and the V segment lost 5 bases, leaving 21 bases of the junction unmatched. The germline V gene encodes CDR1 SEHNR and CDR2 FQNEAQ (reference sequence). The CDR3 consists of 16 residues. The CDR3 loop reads CASSPRSGSWMGMEYF. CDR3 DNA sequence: TGTGCCAGCAGCCCACGTAGCGGGTCCTGGATGGGGATGGAGTACTTC.

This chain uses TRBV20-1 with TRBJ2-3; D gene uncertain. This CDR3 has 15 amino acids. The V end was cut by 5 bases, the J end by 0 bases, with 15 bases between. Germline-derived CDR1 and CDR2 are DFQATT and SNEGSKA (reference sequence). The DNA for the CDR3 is TGCAGTGCTTTAGGGCCGGGCACTAGCACAGATACGCAGTATTTT. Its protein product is CSALGPGTSTDTQYF.

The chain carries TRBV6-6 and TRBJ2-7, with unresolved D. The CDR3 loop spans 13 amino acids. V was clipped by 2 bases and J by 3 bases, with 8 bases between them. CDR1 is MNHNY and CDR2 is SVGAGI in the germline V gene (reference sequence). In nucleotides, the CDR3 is TGTGCCAGCAGTTACGACTCATACTACGAGCAGTACTTC. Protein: CASSYDSYYEQYF.

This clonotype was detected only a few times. CDR3: CAWRGTSGYQQFF. The CDR3 coding sequence is TGTGCCTGGAGGGGGACTAGCGGGTATCAGCAGTTCTTC. V and J are TRBV30 and TRBJ2-1, with TRBD2 identical over 12 bases. CDR1 and CDR2 from the germline V gene are GTSNPN and SVGIG (reference sequence). V gave up 3 bases and J gave up 11 bases; unmatched junction bases: 5. The CDR3 is 13 amino acids.

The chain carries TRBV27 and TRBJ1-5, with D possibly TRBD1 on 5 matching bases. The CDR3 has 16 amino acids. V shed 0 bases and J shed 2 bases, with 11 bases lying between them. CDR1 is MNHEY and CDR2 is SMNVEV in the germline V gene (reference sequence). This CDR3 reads CASSLSAGPGNQPQHF. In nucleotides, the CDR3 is TGTGCCAGCAGTTTATCGGCAGGGCCTGGCAATCAGCCCCAGCATTTT.

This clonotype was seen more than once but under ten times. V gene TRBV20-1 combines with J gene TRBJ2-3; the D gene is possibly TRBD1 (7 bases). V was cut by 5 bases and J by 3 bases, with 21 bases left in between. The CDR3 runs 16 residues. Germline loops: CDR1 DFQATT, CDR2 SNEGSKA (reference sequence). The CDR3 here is CSASQGGGGRTDTQYF. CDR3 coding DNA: TGCAGTGCTTCCCAGGGGGGCGGAGGACGGACAGATACGCAGTATTTT.

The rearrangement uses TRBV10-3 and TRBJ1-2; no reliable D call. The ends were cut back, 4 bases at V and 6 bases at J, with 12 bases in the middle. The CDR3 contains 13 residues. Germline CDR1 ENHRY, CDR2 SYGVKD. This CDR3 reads CAISAGPPDGYTF. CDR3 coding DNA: TGTGCCATCAGTGCAGGACCGCCCGATGGCTACACCTTC.

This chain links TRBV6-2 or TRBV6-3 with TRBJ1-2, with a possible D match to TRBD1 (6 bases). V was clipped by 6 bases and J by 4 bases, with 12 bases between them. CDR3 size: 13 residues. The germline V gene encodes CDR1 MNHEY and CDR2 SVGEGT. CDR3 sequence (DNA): TGTGCCAGCAGGGACAGTGTAAGCTATGGCTACACCTTC. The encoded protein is CASRDSVSYGYTF.

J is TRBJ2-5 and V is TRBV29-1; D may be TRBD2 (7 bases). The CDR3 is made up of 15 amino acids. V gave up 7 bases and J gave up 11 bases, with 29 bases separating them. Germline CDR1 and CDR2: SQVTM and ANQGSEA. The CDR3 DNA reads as TGCAGCGCAGAAGGTGGGGGGGCGTCTTACAATGAGCAGTACTTC. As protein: CSAEGGGASYNEQYF.

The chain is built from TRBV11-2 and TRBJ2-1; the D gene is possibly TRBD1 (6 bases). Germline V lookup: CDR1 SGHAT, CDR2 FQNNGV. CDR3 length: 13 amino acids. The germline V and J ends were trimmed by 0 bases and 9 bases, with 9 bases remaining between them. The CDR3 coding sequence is TGTGCCAGCAGCTTAGATACAGGGTTTGAGCAGTTCTTC. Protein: CASSLDTGFEQFF.